This entry lists 13 T cell receptor beta chains sequenced from one sample in a study of blood T cell repertoires in COVID-19. The table came from immunoSEQ multiplex PCR; TCRdb's copy has only in-frame clones and leaves some out. The table shows 440,000 or so clones, with about 91% occurring only once. The sequencing sample was made of peripheral blood. These receptors were collected from a woman in her 40s with COVID-19, enrolled during active disease.

This chain joins TRBV5-4 and TRBJ2-3; TRBD2 matches at 10 bases. The V gene end was trimmed by 4 bases and the J gene end by 1 base; junction bases not matched to a gene: 3. This CDR3 has 15 amino acids. Germline values: CDR1 SGHNT, CDR2 YYREEE (reference sequence). The CDR3 loop reads CASSSTSGGTDTQYF. Here the CDR3 DNA reads TGTGCCAGCAGCAGCACTAGCGGGGGCACAGATACGCAGTATTTT.

This clone was observed a single time. This chain links TRBV28 with TRBJ1-4; TRBD1 matches 7 bases. Germline loops: CDR1 MDHEN, CDR2 SYDVKM. The ends lost 2 bases at V and 5 bases at J; junction bases unmatched: 5. The length of the CDR3 is 15 residues. This CDR3 is CASSLPGQENEKLFF. CDR3 bases: TGTGCCAGCAGTTTACCCGGACAGGAGAATGAAAAACTGTTTTTT.

In nucleotides, the CDR3 is TGTGCCAGCAGCCAATCACAGGGCAACTATGGCTACACCTTC. Protein product: CASSQSQGNYGYTF. The chain recombines TRBV28 with TRBJ1-2; a weak D match, TRBD1 (6 bases). Per the germline V gene, CDR1 is MDHEN and CDR2 is SYDVKM. Trimming removed 6 bases from V and 2 bases from J, with 13 bases in between. This CDR3 has 14 amino acids.

This rearrangement joins TRBV5-4 to TRBJ1-2; maybe TRBD1 (5 bases). Germline loops: CDR1 SGHNT, CDR2 YYREEE (reference sequence). The CDR3 totals 13 residues. V was shortened by 2 bases and J by 8 bases, with 13 bases between the two germline ends. The CDR3 nucleotides are TGTGCCAGCAGCTTAGGGGAGGTTGGCGGCTACACCTTC. Its translation: CASSLGEVGGYTF.

The chain couples TRBV9 to TRBJ1-1, with D maybe TRBD1 (5 bases). The CDR3 runs to 17 residues. The V end was cut by 3 bases, the J end by 1 base, with 19 bases between. Germline CDR1 reads SGDLS; CDR2 reads YYNGEE. This CDR3 is CASSAGLGGVGNTEAFF. CDR3 bases: TGTGCCAGCAGCGCGGGCCTCGGGGGTGTTGGGAACACTGAAGCTTTCTTT.

The rearrangement links TRBV6-4 to TRBJ2-1, with TRBD1 matching over 12 bases. V shed 5 bases, J shed 0 bases, and the junction held 11 bases outside the gene matches. This CDR3 has 19 residues. Germline CDR1 reads MRHNA; CDR2 reads SNTAGT. Here the CDR3 reads CASSPRGQGALSSYNEQFF. The CDR3 nucleotides are TGTGCCAGCAGTCCAAGGGGACAGGGGGCTTTGAGCTCCTACAATGAGCAGTTCTTC.

This rearrangement joins TRBV5-1 to TRBJ1-2, with unresolved D. This CDR3 spans 17 amino acids. V lost 4 bases and J lost 0, with 19 bases in between. In germline, CDR1 is SGHRS, CDR2 YFSETQ. The chain's CDR3 is CASSRTPLETANYGYTF. The CDR3 region has the DNA TGCGCCAGCAGCCGAACACCCCTAGAAACCGCTAACTATGGCTACACCTTC.

This sequence joins TRBV2 and TRBJ2-3; 8 nucleotides match TRBD2. V gave up 3 bases and J gave up 7 bases; unmatched junction bases: 9. The germline V gene has CDR1 SNHLY and CDR2 FYNNEI. This CDR3 is 15 amino acids long. CDR3 residues: CASSDYSGGGNTQYF. The DNA of the CDR3 is TGTGCCAGCAGTGACTACAGCGGGGGAGGCAATACGCAGTATTTT.

This clone came up once. The rearrangement uses TRBV27 and TRBJ1-2, with TRBD1 matching 7 bases. In germline, CDR1 is MNHEY, CDR2 SMNVEV (reference sequence). CDR3 length equals 17 residues. J gave up 0 bases and V 0 bases, and 7 bases lay outside the gene matches. The CDR3 sequence: CASSLSIGQGANYGYTF. In DNA form, the CDR3 reads TGTGCCAGCAGTTTATCGATCGGCCAGGGGGCTAACTATGGCTACACCTTC.

This clone was seen more than once but under ten times. In DNA, the CDR3 is TGTGCCAGCAGTCTACTCCGGACAGGGGATCTGGGCGAGCAGTACTTC. Its translation: CASSLLRTGDLGEQYF. The chain employs TRBV27 and TRBJ2-7; 9 bases match TRBD1. Looked up from germline, CDR1 is MNHEY and CDR2 is SMNVEV (reference sequence). V was pared by 5 bases and J by 6 bases, with 14 bases of the junction left unmatched. The CDR3 sequence is 16 residues long.

The V gene is TRBV6-5, the J gene TRBJ1-2, with 7 nucleotides matching TRBD1. Germline V CDR1 and CDR2: MNHEY, SVGAGI. This CDR3 is 13 amino acids long. V was clipped by 6 bases and J by 3 bases; unmatched bases: 4. The chain's CDR3 is CASSSGTDYGYTF. For the CDR3, the DNA is TGTGCCAGCAGCTCAGGGACAGACTATGGCTACACCTTC.

The chain recombines TRBV5-1 with TRBJ2-7, with D unclear. The germline V gene encodes CDR1 SGHRS and CDR2 YFSETQ. Trimming pared 4 bases from V and 0 bases from J, leaving 11 bases between. The CDR3 sequence is 14 residues long. The CDR3 loop is CASSRESSSYEQYF. The CDR3 DNA reads as TGCGCCAGCAGCCGCGAATCTTCCTCCTACGAGCAGTACTTC.

The chain carries TRBV19 and TRBJ2-3; TRBD2 is a possible D gene (6 bases). CDR3 length: 13 amino acids. V shed 7 bases and J shed 6 bases, with 14 bases lying between them. Germline CDR1 and CDR2: LNHDA and SQIVND (reference sequence). The CDR3 DNA reads as TGTGCCAGTACCAGAATGGCGGGGGATACGCAGTATTTT. Amino acids: CASTRMAGDTQYF.